This T cell receptor (beta chain) was sequenced for a study of response to subunit inactivated influenza vaccine. Study-wide findings and caveats: With each seasonal influenza vaccination, the authors suggested, few new T cells are recruited.

TCRdb ran MiXCR on the RT-PCR reads and lists one entry per CDR3 protein. The table lists 530,000 or so distinct CDR3 sequences, 25% of them singletons, with under 2.5% in the top ten. This clonotype was seen many times. Its cognate antigen is unknown. The source material was CD4+ T cells sorted from PBMCs, sampled more than 4 days after vaccination. This TCR was sampled from a man over 45 who received an inactivated influenza vaccine.

CDR3 DNA sequence: TGTGCCAGCAGTTACTTGGGGAAGGCAGATGAGCAGTTCTTC. It is translated as CASSYLGKADEQFF. The J gene is TRBJ2-1, the V gene TRBV6-5, with no clear D. The CDR3 is made up of 14 amino acids. The V end was cut by 1 base, the J end by 8 bases, with 12 bases between. In germline, CDR1 is MNHEY, CDR2 SVGAGI.